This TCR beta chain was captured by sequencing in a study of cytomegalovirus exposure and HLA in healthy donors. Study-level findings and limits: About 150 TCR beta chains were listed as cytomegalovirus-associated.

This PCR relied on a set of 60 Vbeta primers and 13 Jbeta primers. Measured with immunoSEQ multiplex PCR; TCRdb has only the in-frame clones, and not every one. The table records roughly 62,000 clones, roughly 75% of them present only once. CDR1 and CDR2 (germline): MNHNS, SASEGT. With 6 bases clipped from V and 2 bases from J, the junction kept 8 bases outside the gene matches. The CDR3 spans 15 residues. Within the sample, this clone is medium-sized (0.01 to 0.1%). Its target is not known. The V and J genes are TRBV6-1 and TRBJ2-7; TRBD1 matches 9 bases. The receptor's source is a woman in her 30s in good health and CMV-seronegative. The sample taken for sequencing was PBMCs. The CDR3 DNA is TGTGCCAGCAGCTTCGGACAGGGGATGACCTACGAGCAGTACTTC. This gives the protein CASSFGQGMTYEQYF.